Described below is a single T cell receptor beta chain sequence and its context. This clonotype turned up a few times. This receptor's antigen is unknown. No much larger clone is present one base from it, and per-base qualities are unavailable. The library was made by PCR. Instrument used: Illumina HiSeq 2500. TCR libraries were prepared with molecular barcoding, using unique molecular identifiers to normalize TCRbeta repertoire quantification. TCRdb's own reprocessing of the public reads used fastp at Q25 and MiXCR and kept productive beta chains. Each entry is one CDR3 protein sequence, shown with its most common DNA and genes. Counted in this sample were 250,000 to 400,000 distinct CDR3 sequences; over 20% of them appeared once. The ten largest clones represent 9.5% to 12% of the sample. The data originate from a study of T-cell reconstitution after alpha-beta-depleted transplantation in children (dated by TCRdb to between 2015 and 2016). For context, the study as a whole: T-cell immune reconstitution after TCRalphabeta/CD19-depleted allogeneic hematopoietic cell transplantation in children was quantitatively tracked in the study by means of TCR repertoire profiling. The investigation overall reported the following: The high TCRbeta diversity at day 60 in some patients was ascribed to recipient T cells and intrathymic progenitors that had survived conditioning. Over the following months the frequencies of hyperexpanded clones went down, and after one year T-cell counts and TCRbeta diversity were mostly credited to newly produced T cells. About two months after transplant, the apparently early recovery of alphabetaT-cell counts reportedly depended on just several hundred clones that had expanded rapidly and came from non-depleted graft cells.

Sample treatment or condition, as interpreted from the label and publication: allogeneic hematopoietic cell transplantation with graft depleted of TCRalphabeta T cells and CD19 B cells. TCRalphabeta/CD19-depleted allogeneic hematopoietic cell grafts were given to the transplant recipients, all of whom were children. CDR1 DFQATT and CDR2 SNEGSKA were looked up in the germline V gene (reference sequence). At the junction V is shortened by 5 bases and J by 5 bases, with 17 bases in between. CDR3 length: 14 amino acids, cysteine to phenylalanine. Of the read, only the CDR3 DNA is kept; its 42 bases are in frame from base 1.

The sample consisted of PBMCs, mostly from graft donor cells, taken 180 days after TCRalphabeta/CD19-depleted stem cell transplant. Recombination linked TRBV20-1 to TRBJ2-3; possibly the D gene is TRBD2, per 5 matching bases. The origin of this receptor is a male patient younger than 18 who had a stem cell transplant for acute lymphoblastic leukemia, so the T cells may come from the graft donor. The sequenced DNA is TGCAGTGCTGAGGAATCAACGGCGGGAGATACGCAGTATTTT. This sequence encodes CSAEESTAGDTQYF.